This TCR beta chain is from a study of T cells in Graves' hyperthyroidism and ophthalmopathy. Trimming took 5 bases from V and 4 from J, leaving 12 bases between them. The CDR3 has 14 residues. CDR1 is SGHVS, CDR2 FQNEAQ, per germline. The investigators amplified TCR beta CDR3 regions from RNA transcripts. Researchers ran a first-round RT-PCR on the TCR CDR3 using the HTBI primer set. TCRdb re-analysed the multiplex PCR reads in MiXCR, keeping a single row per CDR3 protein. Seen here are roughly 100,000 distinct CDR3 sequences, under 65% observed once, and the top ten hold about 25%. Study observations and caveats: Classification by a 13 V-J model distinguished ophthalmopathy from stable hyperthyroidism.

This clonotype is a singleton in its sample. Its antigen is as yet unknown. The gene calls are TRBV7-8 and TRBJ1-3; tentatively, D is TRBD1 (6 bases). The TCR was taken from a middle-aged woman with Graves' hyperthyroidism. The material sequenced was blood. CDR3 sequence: CASSTGNKGNTIYF. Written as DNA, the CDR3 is TGTGCCAGCAGCACAGGGAACAAAGGAAACACCATATATTTT. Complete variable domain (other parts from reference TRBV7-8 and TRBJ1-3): GAGVSQSPRYKVAKRGQDVALRCDPISGHVSLFWYQQALGQGPEFLTYFQNEAQLDKSGLPSDRFFAERPEGSVSTLKIQRTQQEDSAVYLCASSTGNKGNTIYFGEGSWLTVV.